The 12 T cell receptor beta chains below all came from one sample that was sequenced in a study of T cell repertoires in ileal Crohn's disease. Using immunoSEQ multiplex PCR, the repertoire was profiled, and TCRdb retains in-frame clones only, with some absent. The table includes some 6,900 clones, around 70% detected once. This sample's time point: proximal margin of the surgical specimen (macroscopically non-inflamed). Source material: ileal tissue. These receptor sequences come from an adult with Crohn's disease.

The genes are TRBV6-5 and TRBJ1-1; no definite D call. In germline, CDR1 is MNHEY, CDR2 SVGAGI. This CDR3 has 13 amino acids. V was clipped by 5 bases and J by 0 bases, with 7 bases between them. CDR3 protein: CASSRGLNTEAFF. CDR3 sequence (DNA): TGTGCCAGCAGTCGTGGGCTGAACACTGAAGCTTTCTTT.

This clone is labeled as large (0.1 to 1%). At the DNA level, this CDR3 is encoded by other sequences in the same sample as well. The V gene is TRBV7-3, the J gene TRBJ1-2, with D perhaps matching TRBD1 (6 bases). CDR1 is SGHTA, CDR2 FQGTGA, per germline. V shed 2 bases and J shed 7 bases, with 11 bases lying between them. This CDR3 has 13 amino acids. CDR3 sequence reads: CASSLGGAGGYTF. In nucleotides, the CDR3 is TGTGCCAGCAGCTTAGGGGGGGCCGGTGGCTACACCTTC.

V usage is TRBV7-7 and J usage is TRBJ2-5, with 11 nucleotides matching TRBD2. V lost 5 bases, J lost 5 bases, and 16 bases stayed unmatched. Germline CDR1 and CDR2: SSHAT and FNYEAQ (reference sequence). The CDR3 runs to 18 residues. This CDR3 reads CASSQGVAGGPLKETQYF. CDR3 nucleotides: TGTGCCAGCAGCCAAGGGGTAGCGGGAGGGCCGTTAAAGGAGACCCAGTACTTC.

CDR3 loop: CASSLENEQFF. The CDR3 DNA reads as TGTGCCAGCAGCCTTGAAAATGAGCAGTTCTTC. V and J are TRBV4-2 and TRBJ2-1, with D uncertain. The V gene's germline CDR1 is LGHNA and CDR2 YNFKEQ. This CDR3 comprises 11 residues. V lost 4 bases and J lost 7, with 5 bases in between.

As regards this clone: Other DNA sequences in this specimen translate into the identical CDR3. The rearrangement uses TRBV19 and TRBJ1-2; 10 nucleotides match TRBD1. The V and J ends lost 5 bases and 8 bases, in that order; junction bases with no gene match: 5. The CDR3 is 13 amino acids. The germline CDR1 and CDR2 sequences are LNHDA and SQIVND (reference sequence). The CDR3 region has the DNA TGTGCCAGTAGTCCCCGGGACAGGGGAGGCTACACCTTC. This encodes CASSPRDRGGYTF.

The V gene is TRBV19, the J gene TRBJ2-2; D tentatively reads TRBD1 or TRBD2 (5 bases each). Trimming pared 3 bases from V and 4 bases from J, leaving 9 bases between. Germline V gene data show CDR1 as LNHDA and CDR2 as SQIVND (reference sequence). The CDR3 is made up of 14 amino acids. CDR3 amino acids: CASSIAGATGELFF. In DNA, the CDR3 is TGTGCCAGTAGTATTGCCGGGGCCACCGGGGAGCTGTTTTTT.

J is TRBJ2-7 and V is TRBV7-8; 10 positions agree with TRBD1. CDR1 and CDR2 (germline): SGHVS, FQNEAQ. V dropped 5 bases and J dropped 4; count of bases not matched to a gene: 11. The CDR3 has 16 residues. The CDR3 nucleotides are TGTGCCAGCAGCCCCTCGGGGGGACAGGGGTGGTACGAGCAGTACTTC. It yields the protein CASSPSGGQGWYEQYF.

This clone was observed once. CDR3 nucleotide sequence: TGTGCCACCAGCAGAGAGGGATCTGGAAACACCATATATTTT. It is translated as CATSREGSGNTIYF. The V and J genes are TRBV15 and TRBJ1-3, with no clear D. Germline CDR1 reads LNHNV; CDR2 reads YYDKDF (reference sequence). The ends were cut back, 0 bases at V and 1 base at J, with 4 bases in the middle. This CDR3 region has 14 residues.

As to this clone: A far larger clone lies a single base away; this is likely a read error. The chain has TRBV5-7 and TRBJ2-7, with D possibly TRBD2 on 7 matching bases. TRBV5-7 is an ORF; its function is uncertain. V was pared by 6 bases and J by 5 bases, with 21 bases between. This CDR3 comprises 15 residues. Here the CDR3 reads CASTTGGAETHEQYF. The CDR3 nucleotides read TGTGCCAGCACCACTGGGGGGGCAGAGACCCACGAGCAGTACTTC.

CDR3 coding DNA: TGTGCCAGCAGTTGGGACTCCGTCTCCTACGAGCAGTACTTC. Its translation is CASSWDSVSYEQYF. The chain combines TRBV6-5 with TRBJ2-7; D is perhaps TRBD2 (6 bases). The CDR3 is 14 amino acids. V lost 4 bases and J 0 bases, leaving 10 bases between the germline ends. Germline assignment: CDR1 MNHEY and CDR2 SVGAGI.

This sequence joins TRBV7-6 and TRBJ2-7, with unresolved D. This CDR3 comprises 13 residues. The ends were cut back, 3 bases at V and 7 bases at J, with 13 bases in the middle. Germline V gene lookup returns CDR1 SGHVS and CDR2 FNYEAQ. The CDR3 spells CASSFEIGREQYF. In DNA, the CDR3 is TGTGCCAGCAGCTTTGAAATCGGTAGGGAGCAGTACTTC.

J is TRBJ1-3 and V is TRBV5-8; D is unresolved. CDR3 size: 16 residues. Germline CDR1 reads SGHTS; CDR2 reads YDEGEE. V was shortened by 2 bases and J by 0 bases, with 12 bases between the two germline ends. CDR3 coding DNA: TGTGCCAGCAGCTTCGGCGGGCCACGCTCTGGAAACACCATATATTTT. Its translation is CASSFGGPRSGNTIYF.